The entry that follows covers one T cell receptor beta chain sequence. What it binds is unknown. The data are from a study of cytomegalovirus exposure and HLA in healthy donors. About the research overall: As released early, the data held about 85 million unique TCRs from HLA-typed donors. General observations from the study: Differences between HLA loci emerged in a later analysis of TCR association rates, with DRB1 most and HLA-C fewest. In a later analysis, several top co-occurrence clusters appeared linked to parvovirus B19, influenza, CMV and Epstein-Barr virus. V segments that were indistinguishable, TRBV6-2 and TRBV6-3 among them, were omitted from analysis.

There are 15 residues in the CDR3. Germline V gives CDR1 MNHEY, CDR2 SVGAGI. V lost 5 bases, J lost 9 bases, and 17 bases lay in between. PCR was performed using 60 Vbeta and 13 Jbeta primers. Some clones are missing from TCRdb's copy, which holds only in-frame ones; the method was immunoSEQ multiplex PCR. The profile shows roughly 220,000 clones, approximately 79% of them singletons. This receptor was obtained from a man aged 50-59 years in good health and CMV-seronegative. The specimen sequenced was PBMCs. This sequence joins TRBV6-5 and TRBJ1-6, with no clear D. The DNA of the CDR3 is TGTGCCAGCAGTCCCACCTTCCTTGGCGGTTCACCCCTCCACTTT. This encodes CASSPTFLGGSPLHF.